Listed below are T cell receptor beta chains from one sample, sequenced in a study of Graves' ophthalmopathy and Graves' hyperthyroidism. TCRdb reprocessed the multiplex PCR reads with MiXCR, giving one entry per CDR3 protein. Altogether some 39,000 distinct CDR3 sequences are present, 45% to 55% being singletons, with the ten largest covering approximately 27%. Sequencing was performed on peripheral blood. The source is an adult woman with stable Graves' hyperthyroidism. CDR3s include the opening cysteine and the closing phenylalanine or tryptophan. The D gene is left open where the match is weak. Some rows mark clone size as missing; the rest say once, few, many or name a class of expanded clone.

NA,TRBV15,17,TRBJ2-3,TRBD2,CATSTGAAGVWTDTQYF,TGTGCCACCAGCACTGGGGCAGCGGGAGTCTGGACTGATACGCAGTATTTT
many,TRBV5-1,15,TRBJ1-2,TRBD1,CASSPPPGQGNGYTF,TGCGCCAGCAGCCCGCCTCCGGGACAGGGGAACGGCTACACCTTC
NA,TRBV24-1,20,TRBJ2-5,NA,CATSGTGGEKLFFGSGTQYF,NA
many,TRBV5-6,15,TRBJ2-5,TRBD2,CASSRGLAGAETQYF,TGTGCCAGCAGCCGCGGACTAGCGGGAGCGGAGACCCAGTACTTC
NA,TRBV7-9,16,TRBJ1-4,TRBD1,CASSLTGGATNEKLAF,TGTGCCAGCAGCCTAACAGGGGGCGCAACTAATGAAAAACTGGCTTTT
NA,TRBV24-1,14,TRBJ1-2,NA,CATSQRDNNYGYTF,TGTGCCACCAGTCAACGGGACAACAACTATGGCTACACCTTC
few,TRBV29-1,13,TRBJ1-1,NA,CSVSDGGPGEAFF,TGCAGCGTCTCCGATGGGGGGCCGGGTGAAGCTTTCTTT
NA,TRBV7-8,16,TRBJ1-5,NA,CASSSLLGASNQPQHF,TGTGCCAGCAGCAGCCTGCTAGGGGCTAGCAATCAGCCCCAGCATTTT
many,TRBV20-1,14,TRBJ1-5,NA,CSASIQGSNQPQHF,TGCAGTGCTAGTATCCAGGGTAGCAATCAGCCCCAGCATTTT
NA,TRBV20-1,15,TRBJ2-7,TRBD2,CSARGPRGGPYEQYF,TGCAGTGCTAGGGGACCCCGGGGAGGGCCTTACGAGCAGTACTTC
NA,TRBV20-1,12,TRBJ2-7,NA,CSARTRNGELYF,TGCAGTGCTAGGACTAGGAACGGGGAGCTGTACTTC
medium-sized,TRBV29-1,13,TRBJ1-1,NA,CSVEDSLYTEAFF,TGCAGCGTCGAGGACAGCCTTTACACTGAAGCTTTCTTT
NA,TRBV25-1,13,TRBJ1-4,TRBD1,CASRDRGREKLFF,TGTGCCAGCAGGGACAGGGGGCGCGAAAAACTGTTTTTT
NA,TRBV11-1,14,TRBJ2-7,NA,CASSDGGALLEQYF,TGTGCCAGCAGCGACGGCGGGGCCCTTTTGGAGCAGTACTTC